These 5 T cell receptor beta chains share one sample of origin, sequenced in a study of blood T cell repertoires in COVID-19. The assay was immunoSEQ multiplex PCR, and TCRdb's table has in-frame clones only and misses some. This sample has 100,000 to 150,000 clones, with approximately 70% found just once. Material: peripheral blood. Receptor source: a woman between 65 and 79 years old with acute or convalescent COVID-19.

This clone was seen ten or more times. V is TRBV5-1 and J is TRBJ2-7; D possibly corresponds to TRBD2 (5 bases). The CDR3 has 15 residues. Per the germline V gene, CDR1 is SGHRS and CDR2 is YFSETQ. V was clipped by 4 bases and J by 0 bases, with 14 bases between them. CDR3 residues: CASSKAVQSSYEQYF. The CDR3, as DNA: TGCGCCAGCAGCAAAGCGGTTCAGAGCTCCTACGAGCAGTACTTC.

The CDR3 DNA follows: TGTGCCAGCAGCTTAGGGACAGTCCAAGAGACCCAGTACTTC. Encoded protein: CASSLGTVQETQYF. The rearrangement links TRBV7-8 to TRBJ2-5; possibly TRBD1 for D (6 bases). Germline V gene data show CDR1 as SGHVS and CDR2 as FQNEAQ. This CDR3 comprises 14 residues. Trimming stripped 1 base from V and 1 base from J, with 7 bases between.

CDR3 in DNA: TGTGCCAGCAGCCTTGTTACAGGGCGCGAGCAGTTCTTC. It codes for CASSLVTGREQFF. The gene calls are TRBV7-9 and TRBJ2-1, with a weak D call TRBD1 (6 bases). Trimming pared 5 bases from V and 10 bases from J, leaving 15 bases between. The CDR3 runs to 13 residues. The germline V gene encodes CDR1 SEHNR and CDR2 FQNEAQ (reference sequence).

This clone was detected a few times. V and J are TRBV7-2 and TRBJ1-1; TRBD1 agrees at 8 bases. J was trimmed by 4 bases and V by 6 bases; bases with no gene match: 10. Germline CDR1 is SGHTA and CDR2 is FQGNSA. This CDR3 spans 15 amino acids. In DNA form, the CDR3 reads TGTGCCAGCAGTCCAGGGGGCCTAACTGGCACTGAAGCTTTCTTT. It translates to CASSPGGLTGTEAFF.

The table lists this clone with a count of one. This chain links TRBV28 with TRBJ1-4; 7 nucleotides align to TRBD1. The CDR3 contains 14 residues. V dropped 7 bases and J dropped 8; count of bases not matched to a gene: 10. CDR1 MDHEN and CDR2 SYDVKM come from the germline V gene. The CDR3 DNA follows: TGTGCCAGCATTCGGCAGGCCAGGGGGGAAAAACTGTTTTTT. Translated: CASIRQARGEKLFF. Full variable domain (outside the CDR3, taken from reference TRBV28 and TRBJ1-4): DVKVTQSSRYLVKRTGEKVFLECVQDMDHENMFWYRQDPGLGLRLIYFSYDVKMKEKGDIPEGYSVSREKKERFSLILESASTNQTSMYLCASIRQARGEKLFFGSGTQLSVL.